Below are 21 T cell receptor beta chains sequenced from a single sample in a study of blood T cell repertoires in COVID-19. Generated by immunoSEQ multiplex PCR, the TCRdb table keeps only in-frame clones and is missing some. The repertoire holds 250,000 to 300,000 clones, 75% to 95% seen once, with 1.1% in the top ten. Sequencing was done on a sample of PBMCs or T cells enriched from blood (not recorded which). The receptor set was obtained from a woman aged 25-40 years who had recovered from COVID-19.

The chain is built from TRBV7-2 and TRBJ2-1; D may be TRBD2 (5 bases). Germline V gene data show CDR1 as SGHTA and CDR2 as FQGNSA. The CDR3 sequence is 15 residues long. Trimming took off 5 bases at V and 8 bases at J, with 19 bases between the two ends. The CDR3 nucleotides read TGTGCCAGCAGCGAACTAGAGGTCCTCTCTCATGAGCAGTTCTTC. It encodes CASSELEVLSHEQFF. The whole variable domain, filled in from reference TRBV7-2 and TRBJ2-1, reads GAGVSQSPSNKVTEKGKDVELRCDPISGHTALYWYRQSLGQGLEFLIYFQGNSAPDKSGLPSDRFSAERTGGSVSTLTIQRTQQEDSAVYLCASSELEVLSHEQFFGPGTRLTVL.

The chain links TRBV6-1 to TRBJ1-1; D may be TRBD1 (5 bases). CDR1 is MNHNS, CDR2 SASEGT, per germline. This CDR3 has 16 amino acids. Trimming stripped 2 bases from V and 4 bases from J, with 17 bases between. The CDR3 sequence is CASSEKGTFLGTEAFF. In DNA form, the CDR3 reads TGTGCCAGCAGTGAAAAGGGGACTTTTCTGGGCACTGAAGCTTTCTTT.

The chain couples TRBV9 to TRBJ1-1; 9 bases are shared with TRBD1. This CDR3 is 16 amino acids long. Germline V lookup: CDR1 SGDLS, CDR2 YYNGEE. Trimming removed 4 bases from V and 1 base from J; junction bases left unmatched: 8. The CDR3, as DNA: TGTGCCAGCAGCCCCCAGGGACAGGGAGCGAACACTGAAGCTTTCTTT. The encoded protein is CASSPQGQGANTEAFF.

This rearrangement joins TRBV9 to TRBJ2-2; TRBD2 agrees at 7 bases. Trimming removed 6 bases from V and 2 bases from J; junction bases left unmatched: 7. CDR3 size: 15 residues. Germline V gene data show CDR1 as SGDLS and CDR2 as YYNGEE. The CDR3 sequence is CASTRDYHNTGELFF. CDR3 in DNA: TGTGCCAGCACCAGGGACTATCATAACACCGGGGAGCTGTTTTTT.

The chain employs TRBV27 and TRBJ1-4; D is unresolved. The CDR3 covers 15 residues. V lost 4 bases and J lost 1, with 10 bases in between. Germline V gene lookup returns CDR1 MNHEY and CDR2 SMNVEV (reference sequence). CDR3 loop: CASSSQRVTNEKLFF. The CDR3 DNA reads TGTGCCAGCAGTTCCCAACGGGTAACTAATGAAAAACTGTTTTTT. Supplemented by reference TRBV27 and TRBJ1-4, the full variable domain reads EAQVTQNPRYLITVTGKKLTVTCSQNMNHEYMSWYRQDPGLGLRQIYYSMNVEVTDKGDVPEGYKVSRKEKRNFPLILESPSPNQTSLYFCASSSQRVTNEKLFFGSGTQLSVL.

V is TRBV4-1 and J is TRBJ2-3, with 7 bases aligning to TRBD1. From germline, CDR1 is MGHRA and CDR2 YSYEKL. Trimming removed 2 bases from V and 6 bases from J; junction bases left unmatched: 8. CDR3 length: 15 amino acids. In DNA form, the CDR3 reads TGCGCCAGCAGCCAACCCTGGGACAGTAGGGATACGCAGTATTTT. Encoded protein: CASSQPWDSRDTQYF.

This chain joins TRBV7-6 and TRBJ2-5, with D perhaps matching TRBD2 (6 bases). Germline V gene data show CDR1 as SGHVS and CDR2 as FNYEAQ. V was pared by 2 bases and J by 4 bases, with 11 bases between. CDR3 length: 14 residues. CDR3 region: CASSLRDGGETQYF. The CDR3 nucleotides read TGTGCCAGCAGCTTACGCGACGGGGGAGAGACCCAGTACTTC.

The chain has TRBV10-1 and TRBJ1-2, with TRBD1 identical over 7 bases. The CDR3 contains 15 residues. Germline lookup yields CDR1 WNHNN and CDR2 SYGVQD (reference sequence). With V trimmed by 4 bases and J by 2 bases, 7 bases remained unmatched. CDR3 sequence: CASSGPRGINYGYTF. As DNA, the CDR3 is TGCGCCAGCAGTGGCCCCAGGGGGATAAACTATGGCTACACCTTC.

In its sample, this clone was seen a few times. Written as DNA, the CDR3 is TGTGCCAGCAGTGATACCCGCGGGGCGCTTGTCTATGGCTACACCTTC. Translation: CASSDTRGALVYGYTF. This chain links TRBV6-1 with TRBJ1-2, with TRBD1 as a possible D gene (5 bases). The CDR3 contains 16 residues. CDR1 and CDR2 from the germline V gene are MNHNS and SASEGT. The V gene lost 3 bases and the J gene lost 4 bases, with 18 bases spanning the gap.

The rearrangement links TRBV7-9 to TRBJ2-7; 10 bases line up with TRBD1. Germline V gene lookup returns CDR1 SEHNR and CDR2 FQNEAQ (reference sequence). The junction had 6 bases not matched to a gene; V was cut back by 4 bases and J by 0 bases. The CDR3 extends over 16 amino acids. The CDR3 nucleotides read TGTGCCAGCAGCTCCGCGGGACAGGGGCCCTCCTACGAGCAGTACTTC. Amino acid sequence: CASSSAGQGPSYEQYF. Complete variable domain (other parts from reference TRBV7-9 and TRBJ2-7): DTGVSQNPRHKITKRGQNVTFRCDPISEHNRLYWYRQTLGQGPEFLTYFQNEAQLEKSRLLSDRFSAERPKGSFSTLEIQRTEQGDSAMYLCASSSAGQGPSYEQYFGPGTRLTVT.

This chain joins TRBV6-4 and TRBJ1-5; 9 positions match TRBD1. This CDR3 has 14 amino acids. V dropped 6 bases and J dropped 6; count of bases not matched to a gene: 6. Germline loops: CDR1 MRHNA, CDR2 SNTAGT. The CDR3 DNA sequence: TGTGCCAGCAGGAACAGGGGGCGCTGTCAGCCCCAGCATTTT. This gives the protein CASRNRGRCQPQHF.

The chain carries TRBV5-1 and TRBJ1-4; a possible D gene is TRBD1 (6 bases). Trimming removed 3 bases from V and 4 bases from J, with 13 bases in between. CDR1 is SGHRS and CDR2 is YFSETQ in the germline V gene. The CDR3 is 15 amino acids. The CDR3: CASSSVDSLNEKLFF. CDR3 coding DNA: TGCGCCAGCAGCTCTGTGGACAGCCTTAATGAAAAACTGTTTTTT.

The chain uses TRBV27 and TRBJ2-4, with 13 bases matching TRBD2. V shed 2 bases, J shed 3 bases, and the junction held 7 bases outside the gene matches. Germline CDR1 is MNHEY and CDR2 is SMNVEV (reference sequence). The CDR3 has 18 residues. The CDR3 sequence is CASSLRLAGGSDKNIQYF. CDR3 in DNA: TGTGCCAGCAGTTTAAGACTAGCGGGAGGAAGCGACAAAAACATTCAGTACTTC.

The chain is built from TRBV18 and TRBJ1-1; D not certain. V shed 2 bases and J shed 2 bases, with 6 bases lying between them. The CDR3 extends over 13 amino acids. The germline CDR1 and CDR2 sequences are KGHSH and LQKENI. CDR3 DNA: TGTGCCAGCTCACCAGAGTTTAACACTGAAGCTTTCTTT. This translates into CASSPEFNTEAFF.

The chain couples TRBV3-1 (or the pseudogene TRBV3-2) to TRBJ2-3; D perhaps matches TRBD1 (6 bases). Germline V gene sequence: CDR1 LGHDT, CDR2 YNNKEL (reference sequence). CDR3 size: 16 residues. Deletions cut 6 bases from V and 2 bases from J, with 18 bases between. The CDR3 DNA reads TGTGCCAGCAGGCAAAGAGGGTGGGACACCACAGATACGCAGTATTTT. It encodes CASRQRGWDTTDTQYF.

This rearrangement joins TRBV5-8 to TRBJ2-1; D unresolved. V lost 2 bases to trimming and J lost 8 bases, with 8 bases between them. The V gene's germline CDR1 is SGHTS and CDR2 YDEGEE. This CDR3 is 12 amino acids long. The CDR3 is CASSLDLDEQFF. Here the CDR3 DNA reads TGTGCCAGCAGCTTAGACTTGGATGAGCAGTTCTTC. Full variable domain (missing parts from reference TRBV5-8 and TRBJ2-1): EAGVTQSPTHLIKTRGQQATLRCSPISGHTSVYWYQQALGLGLQFLLWYDEGEERNRGNFPPRFSGRQFPNYSSELNVNALELEDSALYLCASSLDLDEQFFGPGTRLTVL.

The gene calls are TRBV2 and TRBJ2-7; 8 positions match TRBD1. CDR3 length equals 12 residues. CDR1 is SNHLY, CDR2 FYNNEI, per germline. The ends lost 6 bases at V and 6 bases at J; junction bases unmatched: 4. CDR3 loop: CASSATGVEQYF. In DNA form, the CDR3 reads TGTGCCAGCAGCGCGACAGGGGTCGAGCAGTACTTC.

J is TRBJ1-1 and V is TRBV27; D is ambiguous. Germline lookup yields CDR1 MNHEY and CDR2 SMNVEV (reference sequence). V shed 7 bases and J shed 4 bases, with 16 bases lying between them. The CDR3 sequence is 14 residues long. The CDR3 nucleotides read TGTGCCAGCATATGGCGGGTACCGGGCACTGAAGCTTTCTTT. Translated: CASIWRVPGTEAFF.

This rearrangement joins TRBV19 to TRBJ1-4; D is undetermined. Trimming removed 8 bases from V and 0 bases from J, with 13 bases in between. Germline CDR1 LNHDA, CDR2 SQIVND (reference sequence). This CDR3 is built from 15 residues. CDR3 in DNA: TGTGCCAGTGAACCCCAGGCTGCAACTAATGAAAAACTGTTTTTT. It yields the protein CASEPQAATNEKLFF. The full variable domain, completed using reference TRBV19 and TRBJ1-4, is DGGITQSPKYLFRKEGQNVTLSCEQNLNHDAMYWYRQDPGQGLRLIYYSQIVNDFQKGDIAEGYSVSREKKESFPLTVTSAQKNPTAFYLCASEPQAATNEKLFFGSGTQLSVL.

J is TRBJ2-3 and V is TRBV28; 8 positions agree with TRBD1. The CDR3 covers 19 residues. Germline V lookup: CDR1 MDHEN, CDR2 SYDVKM. After removal of 6 bases from V and 4 bases from J, the junction contained 21 bases not matched to a gene. The CDR3 sequence: CASSDHYVTRQGNPDTQYF. CDR3 bases: TGTGCCAGCAGCGACCATTACGTGACCCGACAGGGGAATCCAGATACGCAGTATTTT.

CDR3 region: CASSLVGSASGRGEQFF. The CDR3 coding sequence is TGTGCCAGCAGTTTAGTAGGCTCGGCTAGCGGGAGGGGTGAGCAGTTCTTC. The chain joins TRBV27 to TRBJ2-1; 12 bases agree with TRBD2. V gave up 2 bases and J gave up 9 bases; unmatched junction bases: 11. The CDR3 is 17 residues long. The germline gives CDR1 MNHEY, CDR2 SMNVEV (reference sequence).